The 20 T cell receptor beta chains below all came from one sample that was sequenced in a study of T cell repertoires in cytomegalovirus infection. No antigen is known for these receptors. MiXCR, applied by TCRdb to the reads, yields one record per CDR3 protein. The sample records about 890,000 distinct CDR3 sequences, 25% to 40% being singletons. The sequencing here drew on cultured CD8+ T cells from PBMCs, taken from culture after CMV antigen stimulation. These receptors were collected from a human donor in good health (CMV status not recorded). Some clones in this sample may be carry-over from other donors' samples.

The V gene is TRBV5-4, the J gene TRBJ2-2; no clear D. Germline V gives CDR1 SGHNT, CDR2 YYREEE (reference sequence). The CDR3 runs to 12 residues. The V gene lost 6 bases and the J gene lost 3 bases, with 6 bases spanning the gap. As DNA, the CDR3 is TGTGCCAGCAACAGAGACACCGGGGAGCTGTTTTTT. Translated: CASNRDTGELFF.

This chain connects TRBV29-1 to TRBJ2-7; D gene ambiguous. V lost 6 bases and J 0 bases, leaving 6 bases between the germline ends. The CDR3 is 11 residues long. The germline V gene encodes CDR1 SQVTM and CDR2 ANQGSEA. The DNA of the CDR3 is TGCAGCGTCCAATTCTCCTACGAGCAGTACTTC. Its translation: CSVQFSYEQYF.

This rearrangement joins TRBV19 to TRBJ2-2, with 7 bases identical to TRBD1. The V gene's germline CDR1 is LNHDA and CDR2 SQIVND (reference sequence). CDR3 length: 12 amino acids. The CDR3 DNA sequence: TGTGCAGCCAGGGGGTTCACCGGGGAGCTGTTTTTT. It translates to CAARGFTGELFF. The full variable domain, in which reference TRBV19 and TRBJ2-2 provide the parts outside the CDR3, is DGGITQSPKYLFRKEGQNVTLSCEQNLNHDAMYWYRQDPGQGLRLIYYSQIVNDFQKGDIAEGYSVSREKKESFPLTVTSAQKNPTAFYLCAARGFTGELFFGEGSRLTVL.

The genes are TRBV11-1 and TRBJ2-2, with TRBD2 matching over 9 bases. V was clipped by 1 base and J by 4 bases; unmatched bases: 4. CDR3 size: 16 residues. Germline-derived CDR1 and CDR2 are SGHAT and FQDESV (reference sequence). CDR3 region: CASSLVSGGTTGELFF. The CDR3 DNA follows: TGTGCCAGCAGCTTAGTTAGCGGGGGAACCACCGGGGAGCTGTTTTTT.

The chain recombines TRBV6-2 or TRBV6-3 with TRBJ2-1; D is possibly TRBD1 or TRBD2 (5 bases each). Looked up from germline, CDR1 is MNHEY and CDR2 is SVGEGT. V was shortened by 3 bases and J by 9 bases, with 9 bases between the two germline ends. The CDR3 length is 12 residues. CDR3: CASSYPGSEQFF. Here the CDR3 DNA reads TGTGCCAGCAGTTATCCAGGGAGTGAGCAGTTCTTC.

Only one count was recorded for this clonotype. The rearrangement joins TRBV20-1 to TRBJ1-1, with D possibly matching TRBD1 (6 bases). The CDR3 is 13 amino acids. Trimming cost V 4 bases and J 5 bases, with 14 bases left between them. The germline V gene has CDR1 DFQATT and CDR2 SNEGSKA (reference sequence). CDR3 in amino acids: CSATDPRGTEAFF. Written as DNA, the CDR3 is TGCAGTGCTACAGACCCCAGGGGAACTGAAGCTTTCTTT.

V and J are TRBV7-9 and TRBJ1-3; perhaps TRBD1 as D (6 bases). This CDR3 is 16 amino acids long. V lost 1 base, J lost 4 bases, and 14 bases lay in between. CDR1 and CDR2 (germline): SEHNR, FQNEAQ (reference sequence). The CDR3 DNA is TGTGCCAGCAGCTTAGAAGCAGGGGTGTGGGGAAACACCATATATTTT. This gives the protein CASSLEAGVWGNTIYF.

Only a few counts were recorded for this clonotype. CDR3 loop: CASRGATGGDPLPPPDTQYF. The CDR3 nucleotides are TGTGCCAGCAGGGGAGCGACAGGGGGCGATCCCCTCCCCCCCCCAGATACGCAGTATTTT. The V gene is TRBV6-2 or TRBV6-3, the J gene TRBJ2-3, with 10 bases lining up with TRBD1. This CDR3 region has 20 residues. With 6 bases clipped from V and 4 bases from J, the junction kept 22 bases outside the gene matches. The germline V gene encodes CDR1 MNHEY and CDR2 SVGEGT.

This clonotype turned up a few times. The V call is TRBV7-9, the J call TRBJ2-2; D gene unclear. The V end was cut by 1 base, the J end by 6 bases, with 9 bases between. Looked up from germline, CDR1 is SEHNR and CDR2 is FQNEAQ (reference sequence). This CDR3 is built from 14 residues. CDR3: CASSLDLSPGELFF. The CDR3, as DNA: TGTGCCAGCAGCTTAGACCTGAGTCCCGGGGAGCTGTTTTTT.

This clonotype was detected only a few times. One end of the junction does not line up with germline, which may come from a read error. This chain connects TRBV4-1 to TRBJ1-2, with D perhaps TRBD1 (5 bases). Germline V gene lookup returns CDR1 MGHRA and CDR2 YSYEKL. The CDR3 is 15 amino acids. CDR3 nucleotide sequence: TGTGCCAGCAGCCAAGAAGGAGACAGCAACTATGGCTACACCTTC. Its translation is CASSQEGDSNYGYTF.

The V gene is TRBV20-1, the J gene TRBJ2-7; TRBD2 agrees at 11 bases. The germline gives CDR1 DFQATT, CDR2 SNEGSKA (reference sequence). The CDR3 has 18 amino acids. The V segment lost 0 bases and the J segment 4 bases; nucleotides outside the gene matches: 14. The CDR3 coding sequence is TGCAGTGCTAGAGACCCGCTTGGGATAGCGGGGGGGGGGTACGAGCAGTACTTC. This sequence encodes CSARDPLGIAGGGYEQYF.

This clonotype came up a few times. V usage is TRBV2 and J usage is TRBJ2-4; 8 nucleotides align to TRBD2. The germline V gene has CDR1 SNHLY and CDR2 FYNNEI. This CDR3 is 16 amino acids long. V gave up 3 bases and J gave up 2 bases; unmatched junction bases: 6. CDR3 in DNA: TGTGCCAGCAGTGAGTCAGCGGGGGAACCCAAAAACATTCAGTACTTC. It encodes CASSESAGEPKNIQYF. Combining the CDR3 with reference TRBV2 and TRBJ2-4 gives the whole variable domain EPEVTQTPSHQVTQMGQEVILRCVPISNHLYFYWYRQILGQKVEFLVSFYNNEISEKSEIFDDQFSVERPDGSNFTLKIRSTKLEDSAMYFCASSESAGEPKNIQYFGAGTRLSVL.

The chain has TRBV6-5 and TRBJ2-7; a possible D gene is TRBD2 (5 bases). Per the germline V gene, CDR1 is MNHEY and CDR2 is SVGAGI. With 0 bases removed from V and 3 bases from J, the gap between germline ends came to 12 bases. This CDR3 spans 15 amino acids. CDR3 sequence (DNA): TGTGCCAGCAGTTACTCGATAGCGTTGAGCTACGAGCAGTACTTC. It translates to CASSYSIALSYEQYF.

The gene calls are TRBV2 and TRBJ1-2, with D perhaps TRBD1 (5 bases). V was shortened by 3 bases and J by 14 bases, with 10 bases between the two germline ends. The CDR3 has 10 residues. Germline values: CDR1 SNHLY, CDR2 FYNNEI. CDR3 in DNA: TGTGCCAGCAGTGACGGGACTATGACCTTC. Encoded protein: CASSDGTMTF.

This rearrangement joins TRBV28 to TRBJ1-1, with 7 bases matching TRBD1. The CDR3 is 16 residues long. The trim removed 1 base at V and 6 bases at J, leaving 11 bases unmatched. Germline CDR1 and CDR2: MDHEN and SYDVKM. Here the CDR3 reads CASSLSRDSWVAEAFF. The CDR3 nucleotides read TGTGCCAGCAGTTTATCCCGGGACAGCTGGGTCGCTGAAGCTTTCTTT. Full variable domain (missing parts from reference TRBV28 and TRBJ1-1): DVKVTQSSRYLVKRTGEKVFLECVQDMDHENMFWYRQDPGLGLRLIYFSYDVKMKEKGDIPEGYSVSREKKERFSLILESASTNQTSMYLCASSLSRDSWVAEAFFGQGTRLTVV.

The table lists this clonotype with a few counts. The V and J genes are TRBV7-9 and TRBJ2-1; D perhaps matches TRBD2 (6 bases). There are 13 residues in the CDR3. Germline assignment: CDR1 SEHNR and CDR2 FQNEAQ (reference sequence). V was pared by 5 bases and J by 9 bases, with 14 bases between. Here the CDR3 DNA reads TGTGCCAGCAGCACGACTAGTGAGCGTGAGCAGTTCTTC. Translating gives CASSTTSEREQFF.

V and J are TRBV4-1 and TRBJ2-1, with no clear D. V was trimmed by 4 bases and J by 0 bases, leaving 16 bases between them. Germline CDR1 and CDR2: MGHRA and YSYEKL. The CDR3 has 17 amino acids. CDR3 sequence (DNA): TGCGCCAGCAGCCCCATCCCCTCAGTAAGCTCCTACAATGAGCAGTTCTTC. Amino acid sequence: CASSPIPSVSSYNEQFF.

CDR3 in DNA: TGTGCCAGCAGCCCTGGGACAGGGGGAAGGGAAGCTTTCTTT. Its translation is CASSPGTGGREAFF. The chain uses TRBV7-9 and TRBJ1-1, with 11 bases lining up with TRBD1. The CDR3 consists of 14 residues. CDR1 is SEHNR, CDR2 FQNEAQ, per germline (reference sequence). With 5 bases clipped from V and 8 bases from J, the junction kept 7 bases outside the gene matches.

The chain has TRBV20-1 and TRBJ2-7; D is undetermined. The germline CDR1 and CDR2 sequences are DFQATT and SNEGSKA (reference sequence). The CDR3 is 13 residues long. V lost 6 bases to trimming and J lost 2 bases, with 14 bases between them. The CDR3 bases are TGCAGTGCAGTAGGTATAGGAACCTACGAGCAGTACGTC. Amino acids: CSAVGIGTYEQYV.

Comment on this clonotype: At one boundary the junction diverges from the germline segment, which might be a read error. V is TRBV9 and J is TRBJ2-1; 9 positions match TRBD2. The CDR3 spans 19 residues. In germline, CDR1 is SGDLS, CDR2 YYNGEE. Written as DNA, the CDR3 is TGCGCCAGCAGCGTATTTCGTCAGGGGCGGGGGGGTTCCTACAATGAGCAGTTCTTC. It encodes CASSVFRQGRGGSYNEQFF.